This T cell receptor (beta chain) was retrieved from a study of T cell changes during pregnancy in multiple sclerosis (dated by TCRdb to between 2018 and 2020). Some background on the complete study: Changes in the T cell repertoire over the course of pregnancy were examined in this study in women with multiple sclerosis.

Regarding this clone: Its antigen specificity is not known. Base qualities are missing; no much larger clone stands one base away.

From the cysteine through the phenylalanine, the CDR3 covers 13 amino acids. Only the CDR3 DNA is retained, 39 bases long and in frame from the first base. From the germline V gene, CDR1 is SGHTA and CDR2 is FQGTGA. Trimming at the junction amounts to 2 bases on V and 5 bases on J, and the germline ends lie 7 bases apart. Libraries were prepared through the immunoSEQ multiplex PCR assay. TCRdb re-hosts the immuneACCESS table, in-frame sequences only. Its copies lack some clones; in the studies checked, an unresolved V gene accounts for under half of them, and the cause for the rest is not known. This sample lists 35,000 to 55,000 clones; 88% were detected once. The top ten clonotypes cover more than 5% of the sample.

The TCR was taken from a female donor in good health, enrolled as a control in a pregnancy study. This receptor chain uses TRBV7-3 and TRBJ2-1; a tentative D match to TRBD1 spans 6 bases. Source: CD8+ T cells from peripheral blood mononuclear cells, taken after pregnancy. In nucleotides, the sequence is TGTGCCAGCAGCTTAGACAGGAACAATGAGCAGTTCTTC. It encodes CASSLDRNNEQFF.